This T cell receptor beta chain was documented in a study of T cells in women clearing cervical HPV infection. For the study at large: HLA type stays a possible confounder, typing being limited.

About this clone itself: The read ends 3 residues before the CDR3 terminus; that terminus is restored from the germline J gene.

J was trimmed by 2 bases and V by 6 bases; bases with no gene match: 10. Germline loops: CDR1 SGHRS, CDR2 YFSETQ. This CDR3 is built from 15 residues. TCR beta CDR3 amplified by multiplex PCR from roughly 1,100 ng genomic DNA. Here immunoSEQ multiplex PCR was the method, and the copy in TCRdb shows in-frame clones only, minus some. Its table lists tens of thousands of clones. Each participant carried one incident cervical HPV16 infection only. The sequenced sample consisted of blood buffy coat. This TCR derives from a woman aged 18 to 75 with a cervical HPV16 infection that either progressed to CIN3+ or cleared (not recorded which). This chain links TRBV5-1 with TRBJ2-7, with 8 bases aligning to TRBD1. CDR3 DNA, as far as it was read: TGCGCCAGCACCTCGGGGACAGGTCAGACCTACGAG. Amino acid sequence: CASTSGTGQTYE. The full CDR3 is CASTSGTGQTYEQYF.